This record concerns one T cell receptor beta chain sequence. The source of the sample is a study of CD8 T cells in Susac syndrome. Germline CDR1 and CDR2: SGHNT and YYREEE (reference sequence). This CDR3 spans 13 amino acids. The ends were cut back, 4 bases at V and 5 bases at J, with 12 bases in the middle. cDNA came from around 0.5 to 1 ug RNA primed by random hexamers. MiXCR was run by TCRdb on the immunoSEQ multiplex PCR reads, yielding one entry per CDR3 protein. Altogether around 190,000 distinct CDR3 sequences are present, around 95% being singletons, with the ten largest covering 0.1%. The gene calls are TRBV5-4 and TRBJ2-5, with D perhaps matching TRBD1 (6 bases). The source is a human donor in good health. The sample was CD4+ T cells from PBMCs. CDR3 nucleotides: TGTGCCAGCAGCATTAGGACAGAGGAGACCCAGTACTTC. Translating it yields CASSIRTEETQYF.